Below, 18 T cell receptor beta chains from the same sample are listed, as sequenced in a study of T cells after yellow fever vaccination. Each CDR3 protein is one row after TCRdb ran MiXCR on the 5' RACE reads. The data hold about 45,000 distinct CDR3 sequences, with around 6.8% observed a single time. Sequenced material: PBMCs, either bulk or a sorted T-cell subset (CD4+, CD8+, memory, or dextramer-sorted; not recorded which), taken 45 days after the yellow fever booster vaccination. The source of these receptors is a man between 25 and 39 years old who received the YFV17D yellow fever vaccine.

In this sample, this clonotype turned up a few times. The rearrangement links TRBV30 to TRBJ2-6; 9 bases agree with TRBD1. The length of the CDR3 is 18 residues. Germline V gives CDR1 GTSNPN, CDR2 SVGIG (reference sequence). Unmatched junction bases numbered 9, after V lost 3 bases and J lost 0 bases. The CDR3 nucleotides are TGTGCCTGGAGGGGAGGGACAGGGTCTTACTCTGGGGCCAACGTCCTGACTTTC. It translates to CAWRGGTGSYSGANVLTF.

This clonotype showed up just a few times. J is TRBJ2-3 and V is TRBV20-1, with a possible D match to TRBD2 (6 bases). The CDR3 is made up of 15 amino acids. Germline values: CDR1 DFQATT, CDR2 SNEGSKA (reference sequence). V lost 6 bases and J 3 bases, leaving 19 bases between the germline ends. The CDR3 protein is CSAANVWGRTDTQYF. CDR3 DNA sequence: TGCAGTGCCGCAAATGTTTGGGGGAGGACAGATACGCAGTATTTT.

This chain joins TRBV7-9 and TRBJ1-1; tentative D call: TRBD1 (5 bases). V lost 5 bases, J lost 1 base, and 14 bases lay in between. Germline CDR1 reads SEHNR; CDR2 reads FQNEAQ (reference sequence). The CDR3 covers 15 residues. CDR3 sequence reads: CASSLWGVGNTEAFF. The CDR3 bases are TGTGCCAGCAGCCTCTGGGGGGTCGGGAACACTGAAGCTTTCTTT. The full variable domain, its missing parts supplied by reference TRBV7-9 and TRBJ1-1, is DTGVSQNPRHKITKRGQNVTFRCDPISEHNRLYWYRQTLGQGPEFLTYFQNEAQLEKSRLLSDRFSAERPKGSFSTLEIQRTEQGDSAMYLCASSLWGVGNTEAFFGQGTRLTVV.

This clonotype was found many times. V usage is TRBV5-1 and J usage is TRBJ1-1; D call uncertain. The CDR3 spans 14 residues. From germline, CDR1 is SGHRS and CDR2 YFSETQ. Trimming pared 0 bases from V and 0 bases from J, leaving 6 bases between. CDR3: CASSLVGVNTEAFF. The CDR3 DNA is TGCGCCAGCAGCTTGGTCGGGGTGAACACTGAAGCTTTCTTT.

This clonotype was observed a handful of times. The chain joins TRBV18 to TRBJ2-1, with TRBD1 identical over 8 bases. Losses at the gene ends were 4 bases for V and 12 bases for J; bases not matched to a gene: 23. The germline V gene has CDR1 KGHSH and CDR2 LQKENI. This CDR3 has 18 residues. CDR3 bases: TGTGCCAGCTCACGCGCAAGTTTATCCGGACAGGGAGTTCTTCGGCAGTTCTTC. Translated, it gives CASSRASLSGQGVLRQFF.

This clonotype was recorded at least ten times. The chain has TRBV9 and TRBJ1-1; the D is unclear. Germline V gene lookup returns CDR1 SGDLS and CDR2 YYNGEE. This CDR3 contains 13 residues. V lost 0 bases and J lost 1, with 4 bases in between. CDR3 in amino acids: CASSVVANTEAFF. The CDR3, as DNA: TGTGCCAGCAGCGTAGTTGCGAACACTGAAGCTTTCTTT.

Ten or more counts support this clonotype. The rearrangement joins TRBV6-1 to TRBJ2-5; D is undetermined. Trimming cost V 2 bases and J 1 base, with 5 bases left between them. Germline CDR1 MNHNS, CDR2 SASEGT. The CDR3 sequence is 13 residues long. The CDR3 reads CASSEYSQETQYF. CDR3 DNA: TGTGCCAGCAGTGAATACAGCCAAGAGACCCAGTACTTC.

This clonotype was observed at least ten times. The rearrangement joins TRBV20-1 to TRBJ2-1; D call uncertain. This CDR3 region has 14 residues. From germline, CDR1 is DFQATT and CDR2 SNEGSKA (reference sequence). Trimming stripped 0 bases from V and 6 bases from J, with 12 bases between. CDR3 bases: TGCAGTGCTAGAGATCTCGGGTGGGGCAATGAGCAGTTCTTC. As protein: CSARDLGWGNEQFF.

The V and J genes are TRBV12-3 or TRBV12-4 and TRBJ2-5, with D unclear. The V gene lost 4 bases and the J gene lost 5 bases, with 11 bases spanning the gap. The CDR3 consists of 13 residues. The CDR3 sequence: CASSWGSYETQYF. In DNA form, the CDR3 reads TGTGCCAGCAGTTGGGGTAGCTATGAGACCCAGTACTTC.

This clonotype was observed many times. This rearrangement joins TRBV28 to TRBJ2-3; unclear D gene. V was trimmed by 8 bases and J by 2 bases, leaving 11 bases between them. The CDR3 length is 13 residues. CDR1 and CDR2 (germline): MDHEN, SYDVKM. Here the CDR3 reads CASGVGFTDTQYF. CDR3 nucleotide sequence: TGTGCCAGCGGAGTAGGGTTCACAGATACGCAGTATTTT.

This clonotype was seen at least ten times. The genes are TRBV9 and TRBJ2-1; D not certain. This CDR3 contains 14 residues. Trimming stripped 4 bases from V and 5 bases from J, with 13 bases between. The V gene's germline CDR1 is SGDLS and CDR2 YYNGEE. The CDR3 nucleotides are TGTGCCAGCAGCACATCGGAGCATAACAATGAGCAGTTCTTC. Translated, it gives CASSTSEHNNEQFF.

The chain recombines TRBV3-1 with TRBJ2-2, with a weak D call TRBD2 (7 bases). The V gene's germline CDR1 is LGHDT and CDR2 YNNKEL (reference sequence). V shed 4 bases and J shed 3 bases, with 18 bases lying between them. The CDR3 is 17 amino acids. CDR3 sequence (DNA): TGTGCCAGCAGCCCACGGGGGGCGGGGGAATACACCGGGGAGCTGTTTTTT. Amino acids: CASSPRGAGEYTGELFF.

This clonotype has more than one count but fewer than ten. The chain has TRBV6-1 and TRBJ2-5; D is possibly TRBD1 or TRBD2 (5 bases each). V was cut by 6 bases and J by 7 bases, with 18 bases left in between. Germline V gene lookup returns CDR1 MNHNS and CDR2 SASEGT. The CDR3 spans 14 residues. The CDR3 DNA reads TGTGCCAGCAGCCGGACATCACGAGGGTGGACCCAGTACTTC. Translating it yields CASSRTSRGWTQYF.

This clonotype has more than one count but fewer than ten. V gene TRBV11-2 combines with J gene TRBJ2-1; the D call may be TRBD1 or TRBD2 (8 bases each). The germline V and J ends were trimmed by 5 bases and 8 bases, with 19 bases remaining between them. CDR1 and CDR2 (germline): SGHAT, FQNNGV. The CDR3 is made up of 15 amino acids. The DNA of the CDR3 is TGTGCCAGCAGCCTCCAGGGGGCGCGGGGGGATGAGCAGTTCTTC. This gives the protein CASSLQGARGDEQFF.

This clonotype was seen repeatedly, ten times or more. This sequence joins TRBV3-1 and TRBJ2-7, with 8 nucleotides matching TRBD1. This CDR3 has 12 amino acids. Germline-derived CDR1 and CDR2 are LGHDT and YNNKEL (reference sequence). Trimming cost V 4 bases and J 6 bases; bases outside gene matches: 2. CDR3 bases: TGTGCCAGCAGCCGGACAGGGTTCGAGCAGTACTTC. This codes for CASSRTGFEQYF.

This chain uses TRBV7-6 with TRBJ1-5; D gene unclear. The CDR3 extends over 14 amino acids. The germline V gene encodes CDR1 SGHVS and CDR2 FNYEAQ. The germline V and J ends were trimmed by 1 base and 0 bases, with 4 bases remaining between them. The CDR3 reads CASSLGVSNQPQHF. CDR3 sequence (DNA): TGTGCCAGCAGCTTAGGGGTTAGCAATCAGCCCCAGCATTTT.

This clonotype was observed many times. The chain employs TRBV18 and TRBJ1-1; weak D call: TRBD1 (5 bases). CDR1 is KGHSH and CDR2 is LQKENI in the germline V gene. The CDR3 covers 13 residues. V was clipped by 6 bases and J by 6 bases, with 14 bases between them. The CDR3 DNA follows: TGTGCCAGCTCGTCACCCAGGGTCCCTGAAGCTTTCTTT. The encoded protein is CASSSPRVPEAFF.

In DNA, the CDR3 is TGCGCCAGCAGCCAAACCGCAGGGGATCAGCCCCAGCATTTT. Encoded protein: CASSQTAGDQPQHF. This chain joins TRBV4-3 and TRBJ1-5; D possibly corresponds to TRBD1 (6 bases). The CDR3 consists of 14 residues. Trimming pared 2 bases from V and 5 bases from J, leaving 10 bases between. Germline V gene sequence: CDR1 LGHNA, CDR2 YSLEER.